The rows below give T cell receptor beta chains drawn from one sample of a study of blood T cell repertoires in COVID-19. Assay: immunoSEQ multiplex PCR; the TCRdb copy retains only in-frame clones and omits some. The sample lists some 160,000 clones; 86% were seen once. The sequenced material came from peripheral blood. These receptors all come from a woman aged 70-85 years with acute or convalescent COVID-19. Both conserved end residues are part of each CDR3. The D gene is left open where the match is weak. Size is stated for part of the rows, as once, few or many counts, or as a class when the clone is expanded.

>TRBD1|TRBJ2-7|few|TRBV9
TGTGCCAGCAGCGGTGGACAGGGGGTCCACGAGCAGTACTTC
CASSGGQGVHEQYF
>NA|TRBJ2-5|NA|TRBV7-2
TGTGCCAGCAGCTCAATAGGACAGAGGGAGACCCAGTACTTC
CASSSIGQRETQYF
>TRBD2|TRBJ2-3|NA|TRBV4-3
TGCGCCAGCAGCCAGGGACTAGCGGGACTAAATACGCAGTATTTT
CASSQGLAGLNTQYF
>TRBD2|TRBJ2-1|once|TRBV28
TGTGCCAGCAGCCCCCGGACTAGCGGCTCCTACAATGAGCAGTTCTTC
CASSPRTSGSYNEQFF
>TRBD1|TRBJ2-7|once|TRBV6-5
TGTGCCAGCAGTTACGAAGGGACAGGGGTCTACGAGCAGTACTTC
CASSYEGTGVYEQYF
>TRBD1|TRBJ1-5|NA|TRBV7-6
TGTGCCAGCAGCAAAGGACAGGGCGGCAATCAGCCCCAGCATTTT
CASSKGQGGNQPQHF
>TRBD1|TRBJ1-5|NA|TRBV4-2
TGTGCCAGCAGTCGGACAGGGGAGCACGATCAGCCCCAGCATTTT
CASSRTGEHDQPQHF
>NA|TRBJ1-6|NA|TRBV12-3/TRBV12-4
TGTGCCAGCAGTATCCCAGGGTTATCACCCCTCCACTTT
CASSIPGLSPLHF
>NA|TRBJ1-5|NA|TRBV7-8
TGTGCCAGCAGCTTACGACGGGACTCCCTGGAGCCCCAGCATTTT
CASSLRRDSLEPQHF
>TRBD2|TRBJ2-1|NA|TRBV7-9
TGTGCCAGCAGCCCCCGGCTAGCGGGGAGTTACAATGAGCAGTTCTTC
CASSPRLAGSYNEQFF
>NA|TRBJ1-1|NA|TRBV6-4
TGTGCCAGCAGTGAGCAACCGAGCACTGAAGCTTTCTTT
CASSEQPSTEAFF
>TRBD1|TRBJ2-2|NA|TRBV4-2
TGTGCCAGCAGCCCCGGGACAGGGGTGAACACCGGGGAGCTGTTTTTT
CASSPGTGVNTGELFF
>NA|TRBJ2-7|NA|TRBV21-1
TGTGCCAGCAGCTCACGGGACAGGGGGACCTACGAGCAGTACTTC
CASSSRDRGTYEQYF
>NA|TRBJ2-5|NA|TRBV6-1
TGTGCCAGCAGTGACAGTAGTAGCCTCCAAGAGACCCAGTACTTC
CASSDSSSLQETQYF
>NA|TRBJ2-3|NA|TRBV9
TGTGCCAGCAGCGCCAACCCCCAGACTTTAGCAGATACGCAGTATTTT
CASSANPQTLADTQYF
>TRBD1|TRBJ1-4|NA|TRBV4-3
TGCGCCAGCAGCCAAGACTTCCACAGGGGAAATGAAAAACTGTTTTTT
CASSQDFHRGNEKLFF
>NA|TRBJ1-1|NA|TRBV6-1
TGTGCCAGCAGTGAAGCCCCGACAGGGAACACTGAAGCTTTCTTT
CASSEAPTGNTEAFF
>NA|TRBJ2-2|few|TRBV7-2
TGTGCCAGCAGCTCACCCCAGACCGGGGAGCTGTTTTTT
CASSSPQTGELFF